This TCR beta chain was captured in a study of neoadjuvant anti-PD-1 for oral cavity cancer. The wider study: Nivolumab at 3 mg/kg was mostly given biweekly, three to four doses, pre-surgery.

TCRdb's copy holds only in-frame clones and misses some; the assay was immunoSEQ multiplex PCR. The sample holds approximately 15,000 clones; less than 80% are singletons and the top ten take 2.6%. The V gene lost 5 bases and the J gene lost 0 bases, with 8 bases spanning the gap. Looked up from germline, CDR1 is LNHNV and CDR2 is YYDKDF (reference sequence). The CDR3 sequence is 14 residues long. To note about this clone: No antigen is known for it.

Study-level findings and limits: With three patients per group, TCR findings need larger cohorts.

Source: PBMCs, taken before nivolumab (anti-PD-1) treatment. The receptor's source is a person aged 35-79 years with oral cavity squamous cell carcinoma. The chain carries TRBV15 and TRBJ2-1; D possibly corresponds to TRBD2 (5 bases). The CDR3 here is CATSPDSSYNEQFF. In DNA, the CDR3 is TGTGCCACCAGCCCGGACTCCTCCTACAATGAGCAGTTCTTC.